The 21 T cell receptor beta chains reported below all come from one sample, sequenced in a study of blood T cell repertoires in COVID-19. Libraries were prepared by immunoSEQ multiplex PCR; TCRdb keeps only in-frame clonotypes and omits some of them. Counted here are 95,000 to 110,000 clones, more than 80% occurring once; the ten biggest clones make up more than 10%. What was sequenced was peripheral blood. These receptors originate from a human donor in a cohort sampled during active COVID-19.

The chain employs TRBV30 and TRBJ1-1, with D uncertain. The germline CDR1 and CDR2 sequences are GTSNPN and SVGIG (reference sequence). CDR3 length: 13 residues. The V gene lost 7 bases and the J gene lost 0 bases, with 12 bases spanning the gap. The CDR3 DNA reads TGTGCCTTGGTGGCATTCATGAACACTGAAGCTTTCTTT. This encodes CALVAFMNTEAFF.

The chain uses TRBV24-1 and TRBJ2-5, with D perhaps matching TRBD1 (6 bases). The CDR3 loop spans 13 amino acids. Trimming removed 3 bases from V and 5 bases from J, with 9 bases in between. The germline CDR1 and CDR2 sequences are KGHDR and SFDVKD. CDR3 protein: CATSDPGAETQYF. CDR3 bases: TGTGCCACCAGTGATCCAGGGGCTGAGACCCAGTACTTC.

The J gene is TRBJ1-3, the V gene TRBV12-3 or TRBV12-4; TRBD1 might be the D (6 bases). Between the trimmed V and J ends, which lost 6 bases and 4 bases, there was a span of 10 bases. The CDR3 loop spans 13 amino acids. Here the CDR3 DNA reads TGTGCCAGCAGCCCGGACAGAGGAAACACCATATATTTT. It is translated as CASSPDRGNTIYF.

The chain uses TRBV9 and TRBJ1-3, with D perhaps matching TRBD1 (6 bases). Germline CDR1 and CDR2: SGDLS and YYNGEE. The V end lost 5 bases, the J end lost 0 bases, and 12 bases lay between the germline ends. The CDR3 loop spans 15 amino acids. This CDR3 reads CASRGDRISGNTIYF. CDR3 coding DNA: TGTGCCAGCAGGGGTGACAGGATCTCTGGAAACACCATATATTTT.

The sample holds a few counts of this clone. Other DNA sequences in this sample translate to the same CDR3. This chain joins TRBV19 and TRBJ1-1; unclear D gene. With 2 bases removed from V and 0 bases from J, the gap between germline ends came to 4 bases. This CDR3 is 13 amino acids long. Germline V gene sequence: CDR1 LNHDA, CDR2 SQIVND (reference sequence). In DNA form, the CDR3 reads TGTGCCAGTAGTATATCAGTGAACACTGAAGCTTTCTTT. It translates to CASSISVNTEAFF.

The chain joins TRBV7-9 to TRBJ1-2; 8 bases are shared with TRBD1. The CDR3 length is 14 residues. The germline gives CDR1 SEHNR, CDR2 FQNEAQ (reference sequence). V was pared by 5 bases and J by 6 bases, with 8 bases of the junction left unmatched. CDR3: CASSPTTGDNGYTF. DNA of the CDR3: TGTGCCAGCAGCCCCACGACAGGGGACAATGGCTACACCTTC.

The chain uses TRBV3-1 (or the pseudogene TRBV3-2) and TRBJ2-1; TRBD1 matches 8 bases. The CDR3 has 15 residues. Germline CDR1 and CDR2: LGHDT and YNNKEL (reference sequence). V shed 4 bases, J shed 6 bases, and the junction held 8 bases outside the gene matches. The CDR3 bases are TGTGCCAGCAGCCCCAGGGGGCGCTTAGGCAATGAGCAGTTCTTC. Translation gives CASSPRGRLGNEQFF.

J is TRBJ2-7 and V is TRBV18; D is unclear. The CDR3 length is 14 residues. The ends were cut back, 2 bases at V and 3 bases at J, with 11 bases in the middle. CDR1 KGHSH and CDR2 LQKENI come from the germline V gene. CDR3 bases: TGTGCCAGCTCACCAATCCCCAGAAACTACGAGCAGTACTTC. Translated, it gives CASSPIPRNYEQYF.

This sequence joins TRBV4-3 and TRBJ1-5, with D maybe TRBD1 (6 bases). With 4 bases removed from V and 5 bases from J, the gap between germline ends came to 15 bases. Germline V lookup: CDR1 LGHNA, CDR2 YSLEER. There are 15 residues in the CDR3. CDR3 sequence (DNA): TGCGCCAGCAGCCTACACAGGGCCGGGGATCAGCCCCAGCATTTT. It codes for CASSLHRAGDQPQHF.

CDR3 region: CATSSDRATNEKLFF. As DNA, the CDR3 is TGTGCCACCAGCAGTGACAGGGCAACTAATGAAAAACTGTTTTTT. This chain uses TRBV15 with TRBJ1-4; 7 bases map to TRBD1. The V gene's germline CDR1 is LNHNV and CDR2 YYDKDF (reference sequence). V dropped 3 bases and J dropped 0; count of bases not matched to a gene: 1. The CDR3 loop spans 15 amino acids.

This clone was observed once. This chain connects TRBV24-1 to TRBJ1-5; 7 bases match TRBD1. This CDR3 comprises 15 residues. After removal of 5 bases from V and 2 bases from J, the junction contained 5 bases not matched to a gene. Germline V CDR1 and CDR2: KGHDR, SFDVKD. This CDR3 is CATSGQGGGNQPQHF. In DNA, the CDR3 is TGTGCCACCAGTGGCCAGGGGGGCGGCAATCAGCCCCAGCATTTT.

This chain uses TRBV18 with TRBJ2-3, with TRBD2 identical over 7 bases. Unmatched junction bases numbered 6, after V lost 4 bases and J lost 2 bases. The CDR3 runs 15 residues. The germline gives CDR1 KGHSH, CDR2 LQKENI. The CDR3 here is CASSLAGGNTDTQYF. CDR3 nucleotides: TGTGCCAGCTCACTCGCCGGGGGGAACACAGATACGCAGTATTTT.

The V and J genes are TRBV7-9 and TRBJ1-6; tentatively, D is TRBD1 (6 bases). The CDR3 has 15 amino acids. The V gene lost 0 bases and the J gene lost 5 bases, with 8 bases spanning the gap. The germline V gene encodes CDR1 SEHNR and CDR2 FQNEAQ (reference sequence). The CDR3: CASSLAQGNNSPLHF. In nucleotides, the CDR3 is TGTGCCAGCAGCTTAGCTCAGGGGAATAATTCACCCCTCCACTTT.

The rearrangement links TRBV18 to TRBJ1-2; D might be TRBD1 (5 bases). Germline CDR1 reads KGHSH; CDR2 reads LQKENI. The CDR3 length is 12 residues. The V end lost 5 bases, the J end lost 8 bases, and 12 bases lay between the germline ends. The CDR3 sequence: CASSSQGVGYTF. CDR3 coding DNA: TGTGCCAGCTCATCCCAGGGTGTCGGCTACACCTTC. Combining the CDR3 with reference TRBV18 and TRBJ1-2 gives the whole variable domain NAGVMQNPRHLVRRRGQEARLRCSPMKGHSHVYWYRQLPEEGLKFMVYLQKENIIDESGMPKERFSAEFPKEGPSILRIQQVVRGDSAAYFCASSSQGVGYTFGSGTRLTVV.

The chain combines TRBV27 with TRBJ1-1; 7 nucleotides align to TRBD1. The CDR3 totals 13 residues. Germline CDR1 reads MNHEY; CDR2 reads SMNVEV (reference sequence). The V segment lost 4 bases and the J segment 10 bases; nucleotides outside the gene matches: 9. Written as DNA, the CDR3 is TGTGCCAGCAGTTCCTTCGGACAGGTCGGAGCTTTCTTT. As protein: CASSSFGQVGAFF.

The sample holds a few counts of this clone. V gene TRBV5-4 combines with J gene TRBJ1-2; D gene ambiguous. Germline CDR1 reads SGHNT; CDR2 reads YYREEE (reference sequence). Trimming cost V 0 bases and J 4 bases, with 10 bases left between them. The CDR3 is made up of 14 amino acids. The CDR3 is CASSLERQGYGYTF. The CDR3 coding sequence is TGTGCCAGCAGCTTGGAGCGCCAAGGCTATGGCTACACCTTC.

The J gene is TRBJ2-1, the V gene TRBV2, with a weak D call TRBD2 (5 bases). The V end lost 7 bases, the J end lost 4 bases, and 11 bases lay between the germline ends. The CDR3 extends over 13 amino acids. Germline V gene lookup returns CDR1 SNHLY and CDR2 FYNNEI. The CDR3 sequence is CASTPGVYNEQFF. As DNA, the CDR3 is TGTGCCAGCACCCCCGGGGTTTACAATGAGCAGTTCTTC. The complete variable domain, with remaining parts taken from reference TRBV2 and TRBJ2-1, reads EPEVTQTPSHQVTQMGQEVILRCVPISNHLYFYWYRQILGQKVEFLVSFYNNEISEKSEIFDDQFSVERPDGSNFTLKIRSTKLEDSAMYFCASTPGVYNEQFFGPGTRLTVL.

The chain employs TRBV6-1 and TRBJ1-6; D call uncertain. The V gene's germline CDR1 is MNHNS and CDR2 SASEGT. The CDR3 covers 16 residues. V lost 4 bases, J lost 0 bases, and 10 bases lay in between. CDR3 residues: CASSVAHSSYNSPLHF. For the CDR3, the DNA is TGTGCCAGCAGTGTCGCGCATAGCTCCTATAATTCACCCCTCCACTTT.

In nucleotides, the CDR3 is TGCGCCAGCAGCCGAACCGGGACAGCTATCCTGAGCTCTGGAAACACCATATATTTT. This sequence encodes CASSRTGTAILSSGNTIYF. The chain carries TRBV5-1 and TRBJ1-3; 7 nucleotides match TRBD1. This CDR3 is 19 amino acids long. Germline loops: CDR1 SGHRS, CDR2 YFSETQ. After removal of 4 bases from V and 0 bases from J, the junction contained 16 bases not matched to a gene. The full variable domain, its missing parts supplied by reference TRBV5-1 and TRBJ1-3, is KAGVTQTPRYLIKTRGQQVTLSCSPISGHRSVSWYQQTPGQGLQFLFEYFSETQRNKGNFPGRFSGRQFSNSRSEMNVSTLELGDSALYLCASSRTGTAILSSGNTIYFGEGSWLTVV.

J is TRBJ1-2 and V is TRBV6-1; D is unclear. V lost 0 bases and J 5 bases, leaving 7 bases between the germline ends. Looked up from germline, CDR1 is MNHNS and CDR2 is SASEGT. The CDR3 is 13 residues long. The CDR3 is CASSEAGGYGYTF. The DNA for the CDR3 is TGTGCCAGCAGTGAAGCAGGCGGTTATGGCTACACCTTC.

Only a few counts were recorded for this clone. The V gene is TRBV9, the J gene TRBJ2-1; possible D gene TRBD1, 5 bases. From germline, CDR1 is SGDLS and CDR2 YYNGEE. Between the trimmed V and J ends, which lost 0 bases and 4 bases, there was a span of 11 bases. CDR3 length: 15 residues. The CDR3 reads CASSVDGAAYNEQFF. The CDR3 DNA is TGTGCCAGCAGCGTAGATGGGGCAGCTTACAATGAGCAGTTCTTC.